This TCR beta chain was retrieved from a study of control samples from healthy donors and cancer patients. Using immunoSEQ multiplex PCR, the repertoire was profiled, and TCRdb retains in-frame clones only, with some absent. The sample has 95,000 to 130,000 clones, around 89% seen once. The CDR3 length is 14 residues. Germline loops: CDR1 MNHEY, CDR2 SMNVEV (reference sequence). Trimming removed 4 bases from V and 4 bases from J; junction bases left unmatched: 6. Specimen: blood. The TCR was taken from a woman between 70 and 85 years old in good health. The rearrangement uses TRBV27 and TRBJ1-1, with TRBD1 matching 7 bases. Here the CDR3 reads CASSSPAGGTEAFF. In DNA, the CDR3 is TGTGCCAGCAGTTCCCCGGCAGGGGGCACTGAAGCTTTCTTT.